These 30 T cell receptor beta chains share one sample of origin, sequenced in a study of cytomegalovirus exposure and HLA in healthy donors. PCR was performed using 60 Vbeta and 13 Jbeta primers. The method was immunoSEQ multiplex PCR; TCRdb's version includes in-frame clones alone and lacks a portion of them. Of 150,000 to 200,000 clones listed, 80% are singletons. The sample comprised PBMCs. These receptors were taken from a woman aged 50 to 60 in good health and CMV-seropositive.

The rearrangement joins TRBV19 to TRBJ1-1; 8 bases map to TRBD1. Germline lookup yields CDR1 LNHDA and CDR2 SQIVND (reference sequence). The CDR3 contains 15 residues. V was pared by 7 bases and J by 4 bases, with 11 bases of the junction left unmatched. DNA for the CDR3: TGTGCCAGTACCCGATCGACAGGGGTGACCACTGAAGCTTTCTTT. Its translation: CASTRSTGVTTEAFF. The full variable domain, its missing parts supplied by reference TRBV19 and TRBJ1-1, is DGGITQSPKYLFRKEGQNVTLSCEQNLNHDAMYWYRQDPGQGLRLIYYSQIVNDFQKGDIAEGYSVSREKKESFPLTVTSAQKNPTAFYLCASTRSTGVTTEAFFGQGTRLTVV.

This chain uses TRBV27 with TRBJ2-1, with 11 bases aligning to TRBD2. Germline trimming cut 0 bases from V and 2 bases from J; bases unmatched to any gene: 3. There are 17 residues in the CDR3. Germline V CDR1 and CDR2: MNHEY, SMNVEV (reference sequence). CDR3 coding DNA: TGTGCCAGCAGTTTATCCTTAGCGGGGGGGCCCTACAATGAGCAGTTCTTC. Its protein is CASSLSLAGGPYNEQFF.

Remarks on this clone: A junction boundary mismatches the germline segment, possibly from a read error. The chain has TRBV7-9 and TRBJ2-7, with unresolved D. The CDR3 has 12 residues. Looked up from germline, CDR1 is SEHNR and CDR2 is FQNEAQ (reference sequence). In DNA, the CDR3 is TGTTCCAGCAGCTTAGCCCAGTCCGAGCAGTACTTC. This sequence encodes CSSSLAQSEQYF. The full variable domain, in which reference TRBV7-9 and TRBJ2-7 provide the parts outside the CDR3, is DTGVSQNPRHKITKRGQNVTFRCDPISEHNRLYWYRQTLGQGPEFLTYFQNEAQLEKSRLLSDRFSAERPKGSFSTLEIQRTEQGDSAMYLCSSSLAQSEQYFGPGTRLTVT.

This sequence joins TRBV7-8 and TRBJ1-2, with D unresolved. The germline V and J ends were trimmed by 5 bases and 6 bases, with 13 bases remaining between them. The germline V gene has CDR1 SGHVS and CDR2 FQNEAQ. CDR3 length: 13 residues. In nucleotides, the CDR3 is TGTGCCAGCAGCGTAACACCGAATGATGGCTACACCTTC. Translation: CASSVTPNDGYTF. Complete variable domain (other parts from reference TRBV7-8 and TRBJ1-2): GAGVSQSPRYKVAKRGQDVALRCDPISGHVSLFWYQQALGQGPEFLTYFQNEAQLDKSGLPSDRFFAERPEGSVSTLKIQRTQQEDSAVYLCASSVTPNDGYTFGSGTRLTVV.

The rearrangement uses TRBV5-1 and TRBJ1-6; D is possibly TRBD1 (5 bases). CDR3 length: 15 amino acids. Looked up from germline, CDR1 is SGHRS and CDR2 is YFSETQ. Trimming took off 6 bases at V and 6 bases at J, with 16 bases between the two ends. The CDR3 spells CASTPSGGSNSPLHF. Written as DNA, the CDR3 is TGCGCCAGCACTCCTAGCGGGGGAAGTAATTCACCCCTCCACTTT.

V is TRBV28 and J is TRBJ2-1; no definite D call. The germline V and J ends were trimmed by 6 bases and 7 bases, with 10 bases remaining between them. The CDR3 covers 12 residues. The germline gives CDR1 MDHEN, CDR2 SYDVKM. Here the CDR3 DNA reads TGTGCCAGCAGGGGTTGGGCTAATGAGCAGTTCTTC. Translated: CASRGWANEQFF.

This rearrangement joins TRBV11-2 to TRBJ2-1; D unresolved. V lost 3 bases, J lost 0 bases, and 9 bases lay in between. From germline, CDR1 is SGHAT and CDR2 FQNNGV. The length of the CDR3 is 15 residues. CDR3 DNA: TGTGCCAGCAGCTTGATAGTGAGCTCCTACAATGAGCAGTTCTTC. It specifies CASSLIVSSYNEQFF.

The rearrangement joins TRBV27 to TRBJ2-3; 9 nucleotides line up with TRBD2. Germline CDR1 and CDR2: MNHEY and SMNVEV (reference sequence). V trimming: 0 bases; J trimming: 0 bases; junction bases outside the gene matches: 4. The CDR3 has 17 amino acids. The CDR3 reads CASSLSSGGPSTDTQYF. The CDR3 DNA reads TGTGCCAGCAGTTTATCTAGCGGGGGTCCCAGCACAGATACGCAGTATTTT.

This sequence joins TRBV10-3 and TRBJ2-5, with a tentative D call TRBD1 (5 bases). The CDR3 runs 14 residues. Germline CDR1 ENHRY, CDR2 SYGVKD. Deletions cut 4 bases from V and 0 bases from J, with 9 bases between. The CDR3 reads CAISGQINQETQYF. The CDR3 bases are TGTGCCATCAGTGGACAGATTAACCAAGAGACCCAGTACTTC.

The genes are TRBV23-1 and TRBJ2-6; possible D gene TRBD2, 6 bases. TRBV23-1 has ORF status, its function being uncertain. This CDR3 is 24 amino acids long. V lost 3 bases to trimming and J lost 1 base, with 34 bases between them. CDR3 coding DNA: TGCGCCAGCAGTCAGATGAGGGGTAGAGTTCAGCGGGTATATGAAGAGTCTGGGGCCAACGTCCTGACTTTC. This sequence encodes CASSQMRGRVQRVYEESGANVLTF.

V is TRBV30 and J is TRBJ2-5; D unresolved. The CDR3 spans 13 residues. V lost 5 bases and J 0 bases, leaving 10 bases between the germline ends. Looked up from germline, CDR1 is GTSNPN and CDR2 is SVGIG (reference sequence). The CDR3 nucleotides are TGTGCCTGGTCACAGTTGTACCAAGAGACCCAGTACTTC. Protein: CAWSQLYQETQYF.

There are a few counts of this clone. The chain employs TRBV4-3 and TRBJ2-7; perhaps TRBD1 as D (6 bases). Germline V gene lookup returns CDR1 LGHNA and CDR2 YSLEER. V shed 2 bases and J shed 4 bases, with 12 bases lying between them. The CDR3 covers 14 residues. This CDR3 is CASSQYTGYYEQYF. CDR3 coding DNA: TGCGCCAGCAGCCAATACACAGGGTATTACGAGCAGTACTTC.

The J gene is TRBJ1-6, the V gene TRBV19; D gene unclear. The CDR3 has 13 residues. V shed 7 bases and J shed 1 base, with 5 bases lying between them. Germline-derived CDR1 and CDR2 are LNHDA and SQIVND (reference sequence). The CDR3 nucleotides are TGTGCCAGTAAAGCTTCCTATAATTCACCCCTCCACTTT. It yields the protein CASKASYNSPLHF.

This sequence joins TRBV5-1 and TRBJ2-7; D might be TRBD1 (5 bases). Germline CDR1 reads SGHRS; CDR2 reads YFSETQ. This CDR3 region has 16 residues. Trimming stripped 0 bases from V and 1 base from J, with 14 bases between. CDR3: CASSLASGQLSYEQYF. CDR3 nucleotides: TGCGCCAGCAGCTTGGCCTCAGGGCAGCTTTCCTACGAGCAGTACTTC. Using reference TRBV5-1 and TRBJ2-7 for the parts outside the CDR3, the full variable domain is KAGVTQTPRYLIKTRGQQVTLSCSPISGHRSVSWYQQTPGQGLQFLFEYFSETQRNKGNFPGRFSGRQFSNSRSEMNVSTLELGDSALYLCASSLASGQLSYEQYFGPGTRLTVT.

As to this clone: Other DNA sequences in the same sample also yield this CDR3. This chain uses TRBV28 with TRBJ2-2; 11 bases align to TRBD2. The CDR3 covers 16 residues. Germline V gene sequence: CDR1 MDHEN, CDR2 SYDVKM. After removal of 4 bases from V and 4 bases from J, the junction contained 5 bases not matched to a gene. The CDR3 nucleotides read TGTGCCAGCAGTTCAAGACTAGCGGGACCCACCGGGGAGCTGTTTTTT. Translating gives CASSSRLAGPTGELFF.

The gene calls are TRBV18 and TRBJ1-1, with unresolved D. V lost 3 bases to trimming and J lost 3 bases, with 17 bases between them. Per germline, CDR1 KGHSH and CDR2 LQKENI. The CDR3 is 16 amino acids. CDR3 in amino acids: CASSPPNIKRDTEAFF. In DNA, the CDR3 is TGTGCCAGCTCACCTCCGAACATTAAGCGGGACACTGAAGCTTTCTTT.

The chain is built from TRBV5-4 and TRBJ2-1, with TRBD2 identical over 7 bases. J gave up 3 bases and V 4 bases, and 10 bases lay outside the gene matches. The CDR3 sequence is 16 residues long. The V gene's germline CDR1 is SGHNT and CDR2 YYREEE (reference sequence). CDR3 region: CASSPSGALNYNEQFF. CDR3 DNA: TGTGCCAGCAGCCCCAGCGGGGCCCTCAACTACAATGAGCAGTTCTTC.

In its sample, this clone was seen once. J is TRBJ2-7 and V is TRBV6-4; 9 bases map to TRBD1. In germline, CDR1 is MRHNA, CDR2 SNTAGT. Unmatched junction bases numbered 9, after V lost 1 base and J lost 2 bases. CDR3 length equals 17 residues. CDR3: CASSDFPTGQGTYEQYF. In nucleotides, the CDR3 is TGTGCCAGCAGTGACTTTCCAACGGGACAGGGTACCTACGAGCAGTACTTC.

The chain carries TRBV7-3 and TRBJ2-7; no clear D. The CDR3 length is 15 residues. Germline CDR1 SGHTA, CDR2 FQGTGA. Deletions cut 5 bases from V and 2 bases from J, with 16 bases between. CDR3 DNA: TGTGCCAGCAGCGAGGCCTCAACCCCACCCTACGAGCAGTACTTC. It codes for CASSEASTPPYEQYF.

This clone was seen a few times. J is TRBJ1-2 and V is TRBV6-5; weak D call: TRBD1 (5 bases). The CDR3 spans 15 residues. Per the germline V gene, CDR1 is MNHEY and CDR2 is SVGAGI. Trimming cost V 0 bases and J 5 bases, with 13 bases left between them. CDR3 sequence: CASSYSVTSGYGYTF. The CDR3 coding sequence is TGTGCCAGCAGTTACTCGGTCACCTCAGGGTATGGCTACACCTTC.

The chain uses TRBV30 and TRBJ1-3, with D unresolved. Per germline, CDR1 GTSNPN and CDR2 SVGIG (reference sequence). CDR3 size: 13 residues. The V end lost 5 bases, the J end lost 3 bases, and 11 bases lay between the germline ends. The CDR3 protein is CAWEEGGGNTIYF. DNA for the CDR3: TGTGCCTGGGAGGAGGGAGGTGGAAACACCATATATTTT.

This chain joins TRBV27 and TRBJ2-7; 8 nucleotides match TRBD1. Germline V gene lookup returns CDR1 MNHEY and CDR2 SMNVEV (reference sequence). V trimming: 7 bases; J trimming: 2 bases; junction bases outside the gene matches: 4. The CDR3 is made up of 13 amino acids. The CDR3 protein is CASKGDRPYEQYF. In DNA, the CDR3 is TGTGCCAGCAAGGGGGACAGGCCCTACGAGCAGTACTTC.

The chain has TRBV2 and TRBJ1-5, with 8 bases matching TRBD1. Germline loops: CDR1 SNHLY, CDR2 FYNNEI. Germline trimming cut 7 bases from V and 5 bases from J; bases unmatched to any gene: 13. The CDR3 is 16 residues long. The CDR3 nucleotides are TGTGCCAGCATCCCCGGTCGGTCAGGGGGCGATCAGCCCCAGCATTTT. Amino acid sequence: CASIPGRSGGDQPQHF.

The chain links TRBV9 to TRBJ1-5, with a weak D call TRBD1 (6 bases). CDR3 size: 14 residues. The V gene lost 4 bases and the J gene lost 3 bases, with 11 bases spanning the gap. Germline CDR1 reads SGDLS; CDR2 reads YYNGEE. In DNA form, the CDR3 reads TGTGCCAGCAGCCCACGGGGGGCCAATCAGCCCCAGCATTTT. Protein: CASSPRGANQPQHF.

The chain uses TRBV4-3 and TRBJ1-5; no clear D gene. This CDR3 has 15 residues. The germline V gene has CDR1 LGHNA and CDR2 YSLEER. V was clipped by 4 bases and J by 7 bases, with 17 bases between them. The CDR3 sequence is CASSLELTTGQPQHF. CDR3 in DNA: TGCGCCAGCAGCCTAGAACTGACAACTGGGCAGCCCCAGCATTTT.

The chain combines TRBV10-2 with TRBJ2-5; TRBD1 might be the D (5 bases). Trimming stripped 8 bases from V and 4 bases from J, with 17 bases between. There are 14 residues in the CDR3. Per germline, CDR1 WSHSY and CDR2 SAAADI. In nucleotides, the CDR3 is TGCGCCAGCGGAGTCAGACAGTTGACAGAGACCCAGTACTTC. Amino acid sequence: CASGVRQLTETQYF.

A remark on this clone: At one boundary the junction diverges from the germline segment, which might be a read error. The rearrangement uses TRBV28 and TRBJ1-1; D remains unclear. This CDR3 spans 11 amino acids. The germline V gene encodes CDR1 MDHEN and CDR2 SYDVKM. CDR3 sequence: CATYAGVEVFF. Written as DNA, the CDR3 is TGTGCCACTTATGCCGGGGTAGAAGTTTTCTTT.

The chain uses TRBV11-2 and TRBJ2-1; tentatively, D is TRBD1 (6 bases). V lost 5 bases to trimming and J lost 9 bases, with 17 bases between them. Germline CDR1 reads SGHAT; CDR2 reads FQNNGV. This CDR3 spans 14 amino acids. The CDR3 DNA is TGTGCCAGCAGCAAAGACAGGCGGCTGGGTGAGCAGTTCTTC. Protein product: CASSKDRRLGEQFF.

V is TRBV4-3 and J is TRBJ2-6; TRBD2 is a possible D gene (6 bases). The germline CDR1 and CDR2 sequences are LGHNA and YSLEER. Trimming removed 4 bases from V and 4 bases from J, with 20 bases in between. This CDR3 has 18 amino acids. CDR3 region: CASSRRAAGSDGANVLTF. The DNA for the CDR3 is TGCGCCAGCAGCCGCCGGGCGGCGGGGAGTGACGGGGCCAACGTCCTGACTTTC.

The chain couples TRBV5-8 to TRBJ1-4, with D maybe TRBD1 (6 bases). V dropped 6 bases and J dropped 3 bases, with 12 bases sitting between them. Germline V lookup: CDR1 SGHTS, CDR2 YDEGEE. This CDR3 comprises 14 residues. Written as DNA, the CDR3 is TGTGCCAGCACCCAGACAGGTGCTAATGAAAAACTGTTTTTT. Translated: CASTQTGANEKLFF. The variable domain in full, with the rest retrieved from reference TRBV5-8 and TRBJ1-4, is EAGVTQSPTHLIKTRGQQATLRCSPISGHTSVYWYQQALGLGLQFLLWYDEGEERNRGNFPPRFSGRQFPNYSSELNVNALELEDSALYLCASTQTGANEKLFFGSGTQLSVL.